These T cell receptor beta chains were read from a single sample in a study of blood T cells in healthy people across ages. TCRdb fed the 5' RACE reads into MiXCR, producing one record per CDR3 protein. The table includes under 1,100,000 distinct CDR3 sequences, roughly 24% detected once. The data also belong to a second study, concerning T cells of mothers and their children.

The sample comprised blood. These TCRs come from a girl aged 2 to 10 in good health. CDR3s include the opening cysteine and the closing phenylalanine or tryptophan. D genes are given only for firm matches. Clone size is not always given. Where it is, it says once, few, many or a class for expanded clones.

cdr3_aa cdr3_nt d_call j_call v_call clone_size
CSGLTAYEQYF TGCAGCGGATTGACAGCCTACGAGCAGTACTTC NA TRBJ2-7 TRBV29-1 NA
CASTLSRDRAYEQYF TGTGCCAGCACCCTAAGCCGGGACAGGGCCTACGAGCAGTACTTC TRBD1 TRBJ2-7 TRBV2 NA
CASNLQGARETQYF TGTGCCAGCAACCTCCAGGGGGCCCGGGAGACCCAGTACTTC TRBD1 TRBJ2-5 TRBV28 NA
CASSIWTGETQYF TGTGCCAGCTCAATTTGGACAGGGGAGACCCAGTACTTC TRBD1 TRBJ2-5 TRBV18 few
CASSFGRSNEKLFF TGTGCCAGCAGCTTCGGACGGAGTAATGAAAAACTGTTTTTT NA TRBJ1-4 TRBV11-2 NA
CASSDNDRDTQYF TGCGCCAGCAGCGATAATGACAGGGATACGCAGTATTTT NA TRBJ2-3 TRBV5-1 few
CASSRPGTRGNEQFF TGTGCCAGCAGCCGACCCGGGACTCGGGGGAATGAGCAGTTCTTC NA TRBJ2-1 TRBV28 NA
CASSSTSGRVDEQFF TGTGCCAGCAGCTCGACTAGCGGGAGGGTTGATGAGCAGTTCTTC TRBD2 TRBJ2-1 TRBV12-3/TRBV12-4 few
CASSLVWSPYEQYF TGTGCCAGCAGCCTCGTTTGGTCGCCTTACGAGCAGTACTTC NA TRBJ2-7 TRBV6-2/TRBV6-3 NA
CASSNGQAYGYTF TGTGCCAGCAGCAACGGACAGGCCTATGGCTACACCTTC TRBD1 TRBJ1-2 TRBV27 NA
CASSLSFGESYEQYF TGTGCCAGCAGCTTGTCCTTCGGGGAGAGCTACGAGCAGTACTTC NA TRBJ2-7 TRBV7-3 few
CASSFLAVQAGANVLTF TGTGCCAGCAGCTTTTTGGCTGTTCAGGCTGGGGCCAACGTCCTGACTTTC NA TRBJ2-6 TRBV7-2 once
CSVGARGSLYGDTQYF TGCAGCGTTGGGGCCCGCGGGAGTTTGTATGGGGATACGCAGTATTTT TRBD2 TRBJ2-3 TRBV29-1 NA
CSVTTVSDGELFF TGCAGCGTGACGACAGTTTCAGACGGGGAGCTGTTTTTT NA TRBJ2-2 TRBV29-1 few
CASSPGRGGETQYF TGCGCCAGCTCGCCCGGCAGGGGAGGAGAGACCCAGTACTTC NA TRBJ2-5 TRBV5-1 few
CASTLAGVYEQYF TGTGCCAGCACACTAGCGGGCGTTTACGAGCAGTACTTC TRBD2 TRBJ2-7 TRBV28 few